The present T cell receptor beta chain was sequenced within a study of identical twins. Germline V CDR1 and CDR2: SEHNR, FQNEAQ (reference sequence). The CDR3 covers 15 residues. Trimming removed 5 bases from V and 0 bases from J, with 13 bases in between. TCRdb itself ran the 5' RACE reads through MiXCR, one entry per CDR3 protein. The sample has more than 400,000 distinct CDR3 sequences, roughly 15% seen once; the top ten hold around 0.48%. A few counts support this clonotype. This sample was also put to use in a study of yellow fever vaccine responses in identical twins.

This receptor was identified in a woman under 30 in good health. The sequenced sample was CD4+ T cells sorted from blood. The genes are TRBV7-9 and TRBJ1-1; no definite D call. CDR3 coding DNA: TGTGCCAGCAGCATTTCTTATATTCTGAACACTGAAGCTTTCTTT. It specifies CASSISYILNTEAFF.